The TCR beta chain under discussion was sequenced for a study of blood T cell repertoires in COVID-19. The overall study: Sites in the United States, Italy and Spain provided acute and convalescent COVID-19 samples. The analysed material was cDNA or gDNA that came from T cells, B-cell-depleted T cells, or PBMCs.

V was shortened by 6 bases and J by 10 bases, with 13 bases between the two germline ends. CDR3 size: 13 residues. Germline V gene lookup returns CDR1 MNHEY and CDR2 SVGAGI. Seattle patient enrollment occurred during active infection, with longitudinal follow-up thereafter. Authors' methods: Counts of nucleated cells, estimated from reference gene primer amplification, were obtained. Measured with immunoSEQ multiplex PCR; TCRdb has only the in-frame clones, and not every one. The V and J calls and clone size come from that table; D and trimming were worked out from the DNA. The table includes roughly 30,000 clones, around 90% detected once.

Material for sequencing was peripheral blood. The TCR originated in a man aged 55-75 years with COVID-19, enrolled during active disease. This sequence joins TRBV6-5 and TRBJ1-6, with TRBD1 as a possible D gene (6 bases). This CDR3 is CASRQDSGSPLHF. CDR3 nucleotides: TGTGCCAGCAGGCAGGACAGTGGATCACCCCTCCACTTT.